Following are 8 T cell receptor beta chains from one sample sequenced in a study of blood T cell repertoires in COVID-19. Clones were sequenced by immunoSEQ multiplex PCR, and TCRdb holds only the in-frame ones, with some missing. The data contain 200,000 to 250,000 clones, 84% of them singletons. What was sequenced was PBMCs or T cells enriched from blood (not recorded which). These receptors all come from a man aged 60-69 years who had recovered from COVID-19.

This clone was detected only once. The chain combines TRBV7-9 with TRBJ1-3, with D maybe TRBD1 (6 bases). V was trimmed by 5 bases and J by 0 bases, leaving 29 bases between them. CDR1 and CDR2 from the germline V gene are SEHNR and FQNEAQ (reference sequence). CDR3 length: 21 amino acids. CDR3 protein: CASSKRTLAGQPRHSGNTIYF. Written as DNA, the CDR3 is TGTGCCAGCAGCAAGCGGACCCTGGCCGGACAGCCAAGGCACTCTGGAAACACCATATATTTT.

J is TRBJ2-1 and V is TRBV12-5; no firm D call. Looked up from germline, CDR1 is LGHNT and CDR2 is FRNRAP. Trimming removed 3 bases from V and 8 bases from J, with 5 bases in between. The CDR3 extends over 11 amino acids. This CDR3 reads CASGFEDEQFF. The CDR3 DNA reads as TGTGCTAGTGGTTTTGAGGATGAGCAGTTCTTC.

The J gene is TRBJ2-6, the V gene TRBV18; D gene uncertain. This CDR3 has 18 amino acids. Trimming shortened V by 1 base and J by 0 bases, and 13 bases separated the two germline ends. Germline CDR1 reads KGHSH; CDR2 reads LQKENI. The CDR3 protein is CASSPRTDSLSGANVLTF. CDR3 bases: TGTGCCAGCTCACCACGAACAGATTCCCTCTCTGGGGCCAACGTCCTGACTTTC.

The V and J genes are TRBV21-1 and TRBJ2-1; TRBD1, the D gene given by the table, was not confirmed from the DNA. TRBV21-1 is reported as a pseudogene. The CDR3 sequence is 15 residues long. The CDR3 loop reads CASSYRDRGLSEQFF. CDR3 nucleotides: TGTGCCAGCAGCTACCGGGACAGGGGGCTTAGTGAGCAGTTCTTC.

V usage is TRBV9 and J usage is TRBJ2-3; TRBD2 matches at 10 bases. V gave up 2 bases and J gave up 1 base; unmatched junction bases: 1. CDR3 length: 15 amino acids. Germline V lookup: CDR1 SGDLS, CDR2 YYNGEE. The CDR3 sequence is CASSVLAGGTDTQYF. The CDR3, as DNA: TGTGCCAGCAGCGTGCTAGCGGGGGGCACAGATACGCAGTATTTT.

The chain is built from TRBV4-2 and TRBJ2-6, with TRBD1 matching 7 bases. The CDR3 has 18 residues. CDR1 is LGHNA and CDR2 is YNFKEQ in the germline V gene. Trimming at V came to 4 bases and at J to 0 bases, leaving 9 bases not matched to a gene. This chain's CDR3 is CASSPRDSSISGANVLTF. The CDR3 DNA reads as TGTGCCAGCAGCCCTCGGGACAGTTCGATCTCTGGGGCCAACGTCCTGACTTTC.

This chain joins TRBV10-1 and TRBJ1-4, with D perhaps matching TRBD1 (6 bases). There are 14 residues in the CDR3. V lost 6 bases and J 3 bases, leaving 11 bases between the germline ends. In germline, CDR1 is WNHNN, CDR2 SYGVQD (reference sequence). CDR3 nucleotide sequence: TGCGCCAGCAGCCACAGGGTAGCTAATGAAAAACTGTTTTTT. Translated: CASSHRVANEKLFF.

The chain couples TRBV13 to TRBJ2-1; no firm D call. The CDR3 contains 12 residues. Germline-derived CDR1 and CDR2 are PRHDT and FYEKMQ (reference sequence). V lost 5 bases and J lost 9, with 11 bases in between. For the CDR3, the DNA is TGTGCCAGCAGCCCCGGAGTGGTTGAGCAGTTCTTC. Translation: CASSPGVVEQFF.